This T cell receptor beta chain was profiled in a study of blood T cell repertoires in COVID-19. Across the whole study: Samples representing acute and convalescent COVID-19 were sourced from the United States, Italy and Spain. PBMCs, B-cell-depleted T cells, or T cells were the source of the cDNA or gDNA that made up the material.

Enrolment of Seattle patients took place during active infection, and they were followed longitudinally. As originally analysed: Nucleated cell number was recorded as an estimate derived from reference gene primer amplification. Sequencing used immunoSEQ multiplex PCR; TCRdb keeps in-frame clones, though not all of them. The V and J calls and clone size come from that table; D and trimming were worked out from the DNA. The sample includes fewer than 200,000 clones, roughly 82% of them seen just once. Germline values: CDR1 SGHTA, CDR2 FQGTGA. The CDR3 covers 16 residues. With V trimmed by 4 bases and J by 0 bases, 5 bases remained unmatched.

Source material: peripheral blood. The TCR sequence derives from a woman aged 40 to 49 with COVID-19, enrolled during active disease. J is TRBJ2-1 and V is TRBV7-3; 8 nucleotides match TRBD2. DNA of the CDR3: TGTGCCAGCAGCTCCTCCGGGGGGGGCTCCTACAATGAGCAGTTCTTC. This codes for CASSSSGGGSYNEQFF.